This T cell receptor (beta chain) was profiled in a study of cytomegalovirus exposure and HLA in healthy donors. CDR1 and CDR2 from the germline V gene are LNHDA and SQIVND (reference sequence). The CDR3 totals 17 residues. V was trimmed by 3 bases and J by 5 bases, leaving 20 bases between them. Researchers ran the PCR with 60 Vbeta and 13 Jbeta primers. The protocol was immunoSEQ multiplex PCR, while the TCRdb copy is restricted to in-frame clones and leaves out a portion. The sample spans over 100,000 clones; the ten largest clones claim around 6.5%. The material sequenced was PBMCs. This rearrangement joins TRBV19 to TRBJ2-1; possibly TRBD2 for D (6 bases). The receptor was isolated from a middle-aged man in good health and CMV-seropositive. CDR3 sequence: CASSILLADYLDNEQFF. CDR3 nucleotides: TGTGCCAGTAGTATCCTCCTTGCGGACTACCTGGACAATGAGCAGTTCTTC.